This T cell receptor (beta chain) was retrieved from a study of OX40 agonist ivuxolimab in advanced cancers. For the study at large: Partial responses occurred in three patients (one hepatocellular carcinoma, two cutaneous melanoma). Whole-study findings and limits: With doses of 0.1 to 3.0 mg/kg, CD4+ and CD8+ blood T cells had undergone clonal expansion by week 6.

In the case of this clone: What it recognizes is unknown.

Blood was sampled at baseline, cycle 4 day 1, and cycle 7 day 1. Assay used: immunoSEQ multiplex PCR; TCRdb lists only in-frame clones, some missing. The data contain about 12,000 clones, about 81% of them singletons. The origin of this receptor is an adult with an advanced solid tumor such as melanoma, head and neck, liver or kidney cancer. The sample consisted of CD4+ or CD8+ T cells sorted from blood, taken in a trial of the OX40 agonist ivuxolimab.

The CDR3 sequence: CASSPGTGASDTQYF. DNA of the CDR3: TGTGCCAGCAGTCCCGGGACAGGGGCCTCGGATACGCAGTATTTT. This chain uses TRBV7-3 with TRBJ2-3; 10 positions match TRBD1. CDR3 length equals 15 residues. The trim removed 6 bases at V and 6 bases at J, leaving 9 bases unmatched. Germline CDR1 SGHTA, CDR2 FQGTGA.